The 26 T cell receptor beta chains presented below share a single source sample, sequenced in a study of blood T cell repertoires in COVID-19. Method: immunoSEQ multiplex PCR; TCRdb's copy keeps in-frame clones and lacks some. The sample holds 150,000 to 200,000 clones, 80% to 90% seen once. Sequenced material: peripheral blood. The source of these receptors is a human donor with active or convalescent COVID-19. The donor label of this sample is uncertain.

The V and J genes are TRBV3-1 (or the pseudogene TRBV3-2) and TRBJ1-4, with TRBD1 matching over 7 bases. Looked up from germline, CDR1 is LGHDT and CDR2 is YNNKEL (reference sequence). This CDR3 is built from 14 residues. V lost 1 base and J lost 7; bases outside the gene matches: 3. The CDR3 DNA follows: TGTGCCAGCAGCCAAGGGGCAGGGGGTGAAAAACTGTTTTTT. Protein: CASSQGAGGEKLFF.

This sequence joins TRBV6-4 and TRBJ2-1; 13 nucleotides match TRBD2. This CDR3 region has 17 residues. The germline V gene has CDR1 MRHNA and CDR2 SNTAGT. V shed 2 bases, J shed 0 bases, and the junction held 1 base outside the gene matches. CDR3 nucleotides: TGTGCCAGCAGTGACAGGACTAGCGGGAGCTCCTACAATGAGCAGTTCTTC. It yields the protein CASSDRTSGSSYNEQFF.

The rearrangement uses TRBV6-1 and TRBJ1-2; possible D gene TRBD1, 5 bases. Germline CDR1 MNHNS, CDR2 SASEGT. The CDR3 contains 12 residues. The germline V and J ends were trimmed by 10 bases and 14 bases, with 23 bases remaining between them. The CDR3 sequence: CATADSARVGTF. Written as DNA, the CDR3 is TGTGCCACCGCAGACAGCGCAAGGGTCGGGACCTTC.

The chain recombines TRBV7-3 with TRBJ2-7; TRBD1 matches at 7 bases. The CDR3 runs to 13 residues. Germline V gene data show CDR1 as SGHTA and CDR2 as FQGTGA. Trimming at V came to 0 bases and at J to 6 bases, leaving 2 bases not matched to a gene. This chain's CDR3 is CASSLTPGGEQYF. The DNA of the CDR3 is TGTGCCAGCAGCTTAACCCCAGGGGGCGAGCAGTACTTC.

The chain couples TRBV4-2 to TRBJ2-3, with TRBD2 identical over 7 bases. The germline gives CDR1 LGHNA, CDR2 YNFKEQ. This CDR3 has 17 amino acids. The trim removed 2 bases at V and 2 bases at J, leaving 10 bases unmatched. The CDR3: CASSQIFAGDPTDTQYF. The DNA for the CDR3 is TGTGCCAGCAGCCAAATCTTTGCGGGGGACCCCACAGATACGCAGTATTTT.

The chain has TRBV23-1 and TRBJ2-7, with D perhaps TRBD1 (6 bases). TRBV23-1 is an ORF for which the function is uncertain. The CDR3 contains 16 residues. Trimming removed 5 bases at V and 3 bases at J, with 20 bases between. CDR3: CASSTKFPGHYYEQYF. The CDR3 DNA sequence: TGCGCCAGCAGTACCAAATTCCCGGGACATTACTACGAGCAGTACTTC.

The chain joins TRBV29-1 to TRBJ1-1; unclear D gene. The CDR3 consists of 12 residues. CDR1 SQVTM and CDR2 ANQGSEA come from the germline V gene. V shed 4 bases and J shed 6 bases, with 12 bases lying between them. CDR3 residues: CSVARELAEAFF. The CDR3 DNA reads TGCAGCGTTGCAAGGGAGTTGGCTGAAGCTTTCTTT.

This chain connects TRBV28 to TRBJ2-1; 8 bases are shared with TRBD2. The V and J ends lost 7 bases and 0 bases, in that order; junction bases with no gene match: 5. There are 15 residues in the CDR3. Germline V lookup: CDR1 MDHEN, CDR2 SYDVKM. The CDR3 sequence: CASTGGGSSYNEQFF. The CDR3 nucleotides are TGTGCCAGCACCGGGGGGGGGAGCTCCTACAATGAGCAGTTCTTC.

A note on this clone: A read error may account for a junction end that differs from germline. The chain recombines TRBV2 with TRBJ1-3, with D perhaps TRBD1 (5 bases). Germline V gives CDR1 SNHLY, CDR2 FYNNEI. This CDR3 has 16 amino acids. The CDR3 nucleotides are TGTGCCAGCAGTGAATCGGGGGATGGAACTGGAAGCACCATATATTTT. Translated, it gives CASSESGDGTGSTIYF.

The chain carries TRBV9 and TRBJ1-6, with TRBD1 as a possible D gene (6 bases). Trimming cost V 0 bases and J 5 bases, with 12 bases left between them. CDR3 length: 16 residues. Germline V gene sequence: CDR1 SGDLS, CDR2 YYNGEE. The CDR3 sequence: CASSVGAGENNSPLHF. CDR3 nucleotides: TGTGCCAGCAGCGTAGGGGCAGGGGAGAATAATTCACCCCTCCACTTT.

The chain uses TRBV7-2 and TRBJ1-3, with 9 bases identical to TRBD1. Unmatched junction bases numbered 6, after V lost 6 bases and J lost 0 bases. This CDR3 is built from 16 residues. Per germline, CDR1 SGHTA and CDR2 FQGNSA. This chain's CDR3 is CASRNTGGFSGNTIYF. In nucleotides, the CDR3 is TGTGCCAGCAGGAATACAGGGGGCTTCTCTGGAAACACCATATATTTT.

The CDR3 DNA sequence: TGTGCCAGCAGTTACACTGCAGGTGATCCACGAACTGAAGCTTTCTTT. Residues: CASSYTAGDPRTEAFF. The chain carries TRBV6-2 or TRBV6-3 and TRBJ1-1, with no clear D. The CDR3 totals 16 residues. Germline V gene sequence: CDR1 MNHEY, CDR2 SVGEGT. The V and J ends lost 2 bases and 5 bases respectively, with 18 bases between them.

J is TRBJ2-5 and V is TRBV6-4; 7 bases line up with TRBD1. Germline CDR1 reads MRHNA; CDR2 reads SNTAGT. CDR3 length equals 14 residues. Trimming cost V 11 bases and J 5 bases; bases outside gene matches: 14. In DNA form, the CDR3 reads TGTGCCCCGGCTCGACAGGGAGATCTGGAGACCCAGTACTTC. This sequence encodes CAPARQGDLETQYF.

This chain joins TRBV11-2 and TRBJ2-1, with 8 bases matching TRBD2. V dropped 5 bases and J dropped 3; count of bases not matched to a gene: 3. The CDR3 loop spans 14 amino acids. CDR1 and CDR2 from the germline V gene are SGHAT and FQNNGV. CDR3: CASSESGSYNEQFF. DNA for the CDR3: TGTGCCAGCAGCGAAAGCGGGAGCTACAATGAGCAGTTCTTC.

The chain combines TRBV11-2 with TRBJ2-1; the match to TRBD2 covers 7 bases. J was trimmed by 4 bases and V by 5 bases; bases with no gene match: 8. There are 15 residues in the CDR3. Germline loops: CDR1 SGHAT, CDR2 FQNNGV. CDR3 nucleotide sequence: TGTGCCAGCAGCCTGGGACTAATACTTTACAATGAGCAGTTCTTC. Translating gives CASSLGLILYNEQFF.

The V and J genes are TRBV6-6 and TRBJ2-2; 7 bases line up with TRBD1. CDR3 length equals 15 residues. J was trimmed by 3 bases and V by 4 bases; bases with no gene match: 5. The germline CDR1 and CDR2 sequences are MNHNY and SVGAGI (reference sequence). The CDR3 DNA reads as TGTGCCAGCAGTTTGTCGGGACAGTACACCGGGGAGCTGTTTTTT. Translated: CASSLSGQYTGELFF.

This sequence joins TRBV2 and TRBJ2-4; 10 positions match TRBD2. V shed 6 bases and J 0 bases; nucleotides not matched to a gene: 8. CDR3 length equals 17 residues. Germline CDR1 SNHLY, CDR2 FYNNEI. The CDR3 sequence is CASRPGLAVLAKNIQYF. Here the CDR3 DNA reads TGTGCCAGCAGGCCCGGACTAGCGGTACTAGCCAAAAACATTCAGTACTTC.

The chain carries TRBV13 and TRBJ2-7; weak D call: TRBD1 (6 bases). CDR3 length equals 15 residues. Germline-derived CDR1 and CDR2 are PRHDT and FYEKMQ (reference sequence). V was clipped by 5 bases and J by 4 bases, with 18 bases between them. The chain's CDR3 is CASSRGSGAGYEQYF. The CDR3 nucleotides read TGTGCCAGCAGCCGAGGATCAGGGGCTGGGTACGAGCAGTACTTC.

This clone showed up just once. Here the CDR3 reads CSVTDGQTYEQYF. CDR3 nucleotides: TGCAGCGTAACTGACGGACAAACCTACGAGCAGTACTTC. The chain recombines TRBV29-1 with TRBJ2-7; a possible D gene is TRBD1 (5 bases). Trimming removed 6 bases from V and 2 bases from J, with 14 bases in between. This CDR3 spans 13 amino acids. Germline CDR1 reads SQVTM; CDR2 reads ANQGSEA.

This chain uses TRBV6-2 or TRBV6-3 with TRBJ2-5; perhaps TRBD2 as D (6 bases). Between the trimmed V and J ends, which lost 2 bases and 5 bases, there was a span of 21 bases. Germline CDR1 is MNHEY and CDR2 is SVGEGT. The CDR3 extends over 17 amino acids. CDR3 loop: CASSYTLTRLGGETQYF. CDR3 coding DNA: TGTGCCAGCAGTTACACCTTAACCCGACTAGGAGGGGAGACCCAGTACTTC.

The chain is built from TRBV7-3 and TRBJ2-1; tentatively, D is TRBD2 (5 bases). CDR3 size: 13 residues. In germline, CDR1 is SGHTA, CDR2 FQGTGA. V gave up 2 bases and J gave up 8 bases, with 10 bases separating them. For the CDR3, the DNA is TGTGCCAGCAGCTTAGGGGAGCGTTATGAGCAGTTCTTC. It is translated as CASSLGERYEQFF. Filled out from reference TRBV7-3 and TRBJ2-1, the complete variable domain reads GAGVSQTPSNKVTEKGKYVELRCDPISGHTALYWYRQSLGQGPEFLIYFQGTGAADDSGLPNDRFFAVRPEGSVSTLKIQRTERGDSAVYLCASSLGERYEQFFGPGTRLTVL.

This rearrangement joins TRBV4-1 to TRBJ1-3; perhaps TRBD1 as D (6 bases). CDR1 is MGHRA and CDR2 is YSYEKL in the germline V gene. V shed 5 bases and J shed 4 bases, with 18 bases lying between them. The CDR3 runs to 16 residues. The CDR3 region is CASSLTFGTPGNTIYF. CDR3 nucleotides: TGCGCCAGCAGCTTAACCTTCGGGACACCCGGAAACACCATATATTTT.

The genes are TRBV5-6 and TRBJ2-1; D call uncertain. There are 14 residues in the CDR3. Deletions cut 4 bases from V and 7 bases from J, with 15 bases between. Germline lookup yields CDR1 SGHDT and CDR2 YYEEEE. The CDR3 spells CASSKTAVWNEQFF. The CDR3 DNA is TGTGCCAGCAGCAAAACTGCCGTGTGGAATGAGCAGTTCTTC.

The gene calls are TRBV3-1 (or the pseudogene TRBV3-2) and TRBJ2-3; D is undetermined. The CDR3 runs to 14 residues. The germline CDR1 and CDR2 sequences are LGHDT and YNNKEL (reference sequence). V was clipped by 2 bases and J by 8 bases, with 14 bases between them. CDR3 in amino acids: CASSQSGSESTQYF. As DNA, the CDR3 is TGTGCCAGCAGCCAATCGGGTTCGGAGAGTACGCAGTATTTT.

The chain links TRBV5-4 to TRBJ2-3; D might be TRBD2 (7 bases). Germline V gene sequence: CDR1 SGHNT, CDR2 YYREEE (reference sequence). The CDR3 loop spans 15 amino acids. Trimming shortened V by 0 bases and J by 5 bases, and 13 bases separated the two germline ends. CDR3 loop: CASSLAGGGGDTQYF. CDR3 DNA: TGTGCCAGCAGCTTGGCCGGCGGGGGCGGAGATACGCAGTATTTT. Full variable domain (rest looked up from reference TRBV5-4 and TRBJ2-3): ETGVTQSPTHLIKTRGQQVTLRCSSQSGHNTVSWYQQALGQGPQFIFQYYREEENGRGNFPPRFSGLQFPNYSSELNVNALELDDSALYLCASSLAGGGGDTQYFGPGTRLTVL.

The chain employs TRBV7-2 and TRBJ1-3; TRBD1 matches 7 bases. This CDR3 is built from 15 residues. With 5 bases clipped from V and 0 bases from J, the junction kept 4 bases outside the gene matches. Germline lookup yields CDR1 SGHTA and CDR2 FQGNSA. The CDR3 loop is CASSQDRASGNTIYF. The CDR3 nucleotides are TGTGCCAGCAGCCAAGACAGGGCCTCTGGAAACACCATATATTTT.